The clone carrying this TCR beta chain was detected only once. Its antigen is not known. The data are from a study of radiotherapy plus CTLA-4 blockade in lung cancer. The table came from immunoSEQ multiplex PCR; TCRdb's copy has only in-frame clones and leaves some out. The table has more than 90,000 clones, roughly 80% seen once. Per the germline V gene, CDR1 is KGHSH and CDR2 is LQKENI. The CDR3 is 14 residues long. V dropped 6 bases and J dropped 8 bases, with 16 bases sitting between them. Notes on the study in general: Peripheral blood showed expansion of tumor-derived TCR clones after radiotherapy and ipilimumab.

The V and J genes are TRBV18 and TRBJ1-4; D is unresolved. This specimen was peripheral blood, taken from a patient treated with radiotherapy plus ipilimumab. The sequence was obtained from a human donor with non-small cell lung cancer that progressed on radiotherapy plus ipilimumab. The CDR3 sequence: CASSPWQASEKLFF. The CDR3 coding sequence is TGTGCCAGCTCTCCATGGCAGGCTTCCGAAAAACTGTTTTTT.